The entry below gives a single T cell receptor (beta chain) sequence along with its context. The antigen is undetermined. The template was genomic DNA from peripheral blood, not RNA. The data stem from a study of T cell repertoires in aging, cancer and after chemotherapy. Points from the study as a whole: Thymic emigration or peripheral T cell expansion may be impaired by lymphoid organ infiltration in hematological cancer.

V dropped 0 bases and J dropped 5 bases, with 13 bases sitting between them. The germline V gene has CDR1 LNHNV and CDR2 YYDKDF (reference sequence). The CDR3 length is 15 residues. Multiplex touch-down PCR with TRB-A/B primers amplified rearranged V-D-J TRB sequences. TCRdb used MiXCR to reprocess the multiplex PCR reads, holding one entry per CDR3 protein. The sample has under 4,500 distinct CDR3 sequences, 30% to 45% seen once. Source material: blood. This TCR was sampled from a human donor with a blood cancer. This sequence joins TRBV15 and TRBJ1-2; D not resolved. CDR3 nucleotide sequence: TGTGCCACCAGCAGAGACGGTCGTAGTGGGTATGGCTACACCTTC. This codes for CATSRDGRSGYGYTF.